The present entry profiles one T cell receptor (beta chain) with its context. The source of the sample is a study of blood T cell repertoires in COVID-19. Study-wide background: Italy, Spain and the United States were the sources of the convalescent and acute COVID-19 samples.

This CDR3 spans 13 amino acids. V lost 0 bases to trimming and J lost 3 bases, with 7 bases between them. In germline, CDR1 is SGHNT, CDR2 YYREEE (reference sequence). Assay: immunoSEQ multiplex PCR; the TCRdb copy retains only in-frame clones and omits some. The sample has approximately 230,000 clones, roughly 80% seen once. The sequenced material came from peripheral blood. This TCR came from a man at least 80 years old with acute or convalescent COVID-19. This chain uses TRBV5-4 with TRBJ2-7; unclear D gene. This CDR3 is CASSLERHYEQYF. For the CDR3, the DNA is TGTGCCAGCAGCTTGGAGAGACACTACGAGCAGTACTTC.